These 17 T cell receptor beta chains were all obtained from the same sample, sequenced in a study of molecular identifiers for immune sequencing clone quantification (dated by TCRdb to between 2017 and 2018). Library creation used PCR. The data were produced on an Illumina HiSeq 4000. The public reads were reprocessed in TCRdb via fastp at Q25 and MiXCR, keeping in-frame beta chains. Entries that share a CDR3 protein sequence are merged under the most common genes and DNA. The sample yields about 640,000 distinct CDR3 sequences; 20% were counted once. In total, the top ten clones hold 0.75% to 0.95% of the sample. Specimen: naive CD8+ T cells from blood, with Jurkat cell RNA spiked in. Per the publication, the cell subset or site label means: FACS-sorted CD8+CD4-CCR7+CD45RA+ naive T cells. These receptors all come from a human donor in good health. Some libraries in this study had Jurkat cell RNA spiked in.

In regard to this clonotype: This could be a read error, since a much larger clone is one nucleotide away. V usage is TRBV30 and J usage is TRBJ2-3; a weak D match, TRBD1 (5 bases). This CDR3 is 12 amino acids long. Germline V gene data show CDR1 as GTSNPN and CDR2 as SVGIG (reference sequence). Written as DNA, the CDR3 is TGTGCCTGGACCCTAGACACAGGTACGCAGTATTTT. Residues: CAWTLDTGTQYF.

Notes on this clonotype: Possible read error: a much larger clone is one base away. The chain links TRBV5-3 to TRBJ2-3; perhaps TRBD2 as D (8 bases). TRBV5-3 is an ORF, with its function uncertain. This CDR3 comprises 13 residues. With 8 bases removed from V and 6 bases from J, the gap between germline ends came to 16 bases. In nucleotides, the CDR3 is TGTGCCAGCAGCGGGGGACAGAGTGATACGCAGTATTTT. As protein: CASSGGQSDTQYF.

This clonotype was counted ten times or more. The chain uses TRBV6-5 and TRBJ1-1; 11 bases match TRBD1. The trim removed 2 bases at V and 4 bases at J, leaving 6 bases unmatched. Germline values: CDR1 MNHEY, CDR2 SVGAGI. The CDR3 is made up of 16 amino acids. The CDR3 nucleotides are TGTGCCAGCAGTTACGAGGGACAGGGGGGTCCCACTGAAGCTTTCTTT. It encodes CASSYEGQGGPTEAFF.

This clonotype was seen a few times. This CDR3 reads CASSLGLAGMGGELFF. In DNA form, the CDR3 reads TGTGCCAGCAGTTTGGGACTAGCGGGGATGGGCGGGGAGCTGTTTTTT. The gene calls are TRBV27 and TRBJ2-2; 13 nucleotides line up with TRBD2. CDR1 MNHEY and CDR2 SMNVEV come from the germline V gene (reference sequence). The CDR3 loop spans 16 amino acids. J was trimmed by 7 bases and V by 3 bases; bases with no gene match: 5.

In its sample, this clonotype was seen many times. A read error may produce the germline difference seen at one junction end. V usage is TRBV9 and J usage is TRBJ2-3; D may match TRBD1 or TRBD2 (6 bases each). The germline V gene has CDR1 SGDLS and CDR2 YYNGEE. The CDR3 is made up of 15 amino acids. DNA for the CDR3: TGTGCCACCAGCCAGGAGGGGGGTCGCACAGATACGCAGTATTTT. Its translation is CATSQEGGRTDTQYF.

This clonotype was counted between two and nine times. This chain links TRBV20-1 with TRBJ2-5; possibly TRBD2 for D (7 bases). This CDR3 comprises 15 residues. The germline V and J ends were trimmed by 0 bases and 4 bases, with 15 bases remaining between them. Per germline, CDR1 DFQATT and CDR2 SNEGSKA (reference sequence). The CDR3 spells CSARERGAMGETQYF. CDR3 DNA: TGCAGTGCTAGAGAACGGGGGGCGATGGGAGAGACCCAGTACTTC.

This clonotype appeared once. It may be a read error: a sequence one base away is much more abundant. The V and J genes are TRBV19 and TRBJ2-7; 8 positions agree with TRBD1. The CDR3 is made up of 14 amino acids. In germline, CDR1 is LNHDA, CDR2 SQIVND (reference sequence). As DNA, the CDR3 is TGTGCCGGTAGTGCCCATCCGACAGGGGTCGAGCAGTACTTC. Translated, it gives CAGSAHPTGVEQYF.

As to this clonotype: Without the conserved terminal phenylalanine or tryptophan, this CDR3 likely stems from a read error. The J gene is TRBJ2-7, the V gene TRBV11-2; 14 nucleotides agree with TRBD2. The CDR3 loop spans 16 amino acids. Germline V CDR1 and CDR2: SGHAT, FQNNGV. Trimming took 4 bases from V and 4 from J; bases not matched to a gene: 6. CDR3 loop: CASSSGTSGSLYEQYS. The CDR3 nucleotides read TGTGCCAGCAGCTCCGGGACTAGCGGGAGCTTATACGAGCAGTACTCC.

About this clonotype: A single base separates this from a much larger clone, so it may be a read error. V usage is TRBV7-9 and J usage is TRBJ1-4, with D hard to call. The CDR3 covers 15 residues. The germline V gene encodes CDR1 SEHNR and CDR2 FQNEAQ (reference sequence). The CDR3 region is CASSLNDRPNEKPFF. CDR3 nucleotide sequence: TGTGCCAGCAGCTTAAACGACCGCCCTAATGAAAAACCGTTTTTT.

Many counts were recorded for this clonotype. This chain's CDR3 is CASSYGTESEQYF. The CDR3 DNA is TGTGCCAGCAGTTACGGGACAGAAAGCGAGCAGTACTTC. This chain joins TRBV6-5 and TRBJ2-7; 7 nucleotides agree with TRBD1. V lost 2 bases and J lost 6; bases outside the gene matches: 4. The CDR3 contains 13 residues. Looked up from germline, CDR1 is MNHEY and CDR2 is SVGAGI.

In the case of this clonotype: Without the conserved terminal phenylalanine or tryptophan, this CDR3 likely stems from a read error. The chain carries TRBV5-5 and TRBJ2-7; 7 nucleotides agree with TRBD1. The germline V gene encodes CDR1 SGHKS and CDR2 YYEKEE (reference sequence). This CDR3 has 14 residues. With V trimmed by 2 bases and J by 4 bases, 6 bases remained unmatched. As DNA, the CDR3 is TGTGCCAGCAGCTTCGCGACAGGGAATTACGAGCAGTACCTC. This translates into CASSFATGNYEQYL.

This clonotype was detected ten times or more. The rearrangement links TRBV6-6 to TRBJ2-3; possible D gene TRBD2, 6 bases. V was trimmed by 9 bases and J by 0 bases, leaving 16 bases between them. Germline CDR1 MNHNY, CDR2 SVGAGI (reference sequence). The CDR3 runs to 15 residues. The CDR3 spells CASSGVALSTDTQYF. The DNA of the CDR3 is TGTGCCAGTTCGGGGGTTGCCCTTAGCACAGATACGCAGTATTTT.

The rearrangement uses TRBV5-1 and TRBJ1-2; D is undetermined. The CDR3 consists of 15 residues. The V gene's germline CDR1 is SGHRS and CDR2 YFSETQ. Trimming cost V 0 bases and J 3 bases, with 12 bases left between them. This CDR3 is CASSLASSSYYGYTF. The CDR3 DNA reads as TGCGCCAGCAGCTTGGCATCTAGCAGTTACTATGGCTACACCTTC. The full variable domain, in which reference TRBV5-1 and TRBJ1-2 provide the parts outside the CDR3, is KAGVTQTPRYLIKTRGQQVTLSCSPISGHRSVSWYQQTPGQGLQFLFEYFSETQRNKGNFPGRFSGRQFSNSRSEMNVSTLELGDSALYLCASSLASSSYYGYTFGSGTRLTVV.

There are many counts of this clonotype. The gene calls are TRBV7-9 and TRBJ1-6; no clear D gene. The CDR3 contains 12 residues. The ends were cut back, 6 bases at V and 3 bases at J, with 3 bases in the middle. Germline loops: CDR1 SEHNR, CDR2 FQNEAQ (reference sequence). The CDR3 loop reads CASSIYNSPLHF. Written as DNA, the CDR3 is TGTGCCAGCAGTATCTATAATTCACCCCTCCACTTT.

This clonotype was counted at least ten times. The V and J genes are TRBV20-1 and TRBJ1-6; D may be TRBD1 (5 bases). The CDR3 sequence is 17 residues long. Trimming took 2 bases from V and 0 from J, leaving 14 bases between them. Germline values: CDR1 DFQATT, CDR2 SNEGSKA (reference sequence). The CDR3 is CSARPLDTLSYNSPLHF. DNA of the CDR3: TGCAGTGCTAGACCTCTGGACACCCTCTCCTATAATTCACCCCTCCACTTT.

This chain connects TRBV10-2 to TRBJ2-7; D gene ambiguous. V gave up 2 bases and J gave up 3 bases, with 14 bases separating them. Germline V CDR1 and CDR2: WSHSY, SAAADI. This CDR3 has 15 amino acids. The CDR3 DNA sequence: TGCGCCAGCAGTGAGACTGGTAGGAGCAACTACGAGCAGTACTTC. Its protein product is CASSETGRSNYEQYF.

This clonotype occurred many times. The J gene is TRBJ2-7, the V gene TRBV7-9; D gene ambiguous. CDR3 size: 13 residues. Germline V gene sequence: CDR1 SEHNR, CDR2 FQNEAQ (reference sequence). V lost 0 bases to trimming and J lost 4 bases, with 7 bases between them. The chain's CDR3 is CASSLARQYEQYF. The CDR3 DNA reads as TGTGCCAGCAGCTTAGCGCGTCAATACGAGCAGTACTTC.